This T cell receptor beta chain is drawn from a study of cytomegalovirus exposure and HLA in healthy donors. Study observations and caveats: Clonal expansion, a later analysis showed, was greater in HLA-associated TCR beta chains than in equally common others.

All the people who gave samples were healthy bone marrow donors. Both 60 Vbeta primers and 13 Jbeta primers went into the PCR. TCRdb's copy holds only in-frame clones and misses some; the assay was immunoSEQ multiplex PCR. This repertoire shows 200,000 or so clones, 84% found once; its top ten account for around 0.27%. As to this clone: The target antigen is unknown.

The CDR3 runs 16 residues. The V end lost 0 bases, the J end lost 0 bases, and 10 bases lay between the germline ends. The source is a boy aged 5-17 years in good health and CMV-seronegative. The genes are TRBV5-3 and TRBJ1-3; no clear D gene. TRBV5-3 is recorded as an ORF, its role being uncertain. The sequenced sample was PBMCs. This chain's CDR3 is CARSLAETGSGNTIYF. The CDR3 bases are TGTGCCAGAAGCTTGGCCGAAACGGGCTCTGGAAACACCATATATTTT.